This TCR beta chain was identified in a study of blood T cell repertoires in COVID-19. The overall study: Acute and convalescent COVID-19 samples came from the United States, Italy and Spain. The analysed material was cDNA or gDNA that came from T cells, B-cell-depleted T cells, or PBMCs.

The CDR3 contains 16 residues. Trimming shortened V by 3 bases and J by 0 bases, and 12 bases separated the two germline ends. CDR1 is SGDLS and CDR2 is YYNGEE in the germline V gene. The authors' processing: Quantification of nucleated cells was approximated via reference gene primer amplification. Repertoires were generated with immunoSEQ multiplex PCR, while TCRdb's copy carries only in-frame clones and drops some. V and J calls and clone size are as listed in that table; D and trimming were resolved from the DNA. This table has around 310,000 clones, roughly 90% appearing once. Seattle patient enrollment occurred during active infection, with longitudinal follow-up thereafter.

The clonotype was recovered from a young woman with COVID-19, enrolled during active disease. The chain combines TRBV9 with TRBJ2-2; D uncertain. The sequenced sample was peripheral blood. The CDR3 sequence: CASSAFTPTNTGELFF. CDR3 DNA sequence: TGTGCCAGCAGCGCCTTTACTCCTACGAACACCGGGGAGCTGTTTTTT.